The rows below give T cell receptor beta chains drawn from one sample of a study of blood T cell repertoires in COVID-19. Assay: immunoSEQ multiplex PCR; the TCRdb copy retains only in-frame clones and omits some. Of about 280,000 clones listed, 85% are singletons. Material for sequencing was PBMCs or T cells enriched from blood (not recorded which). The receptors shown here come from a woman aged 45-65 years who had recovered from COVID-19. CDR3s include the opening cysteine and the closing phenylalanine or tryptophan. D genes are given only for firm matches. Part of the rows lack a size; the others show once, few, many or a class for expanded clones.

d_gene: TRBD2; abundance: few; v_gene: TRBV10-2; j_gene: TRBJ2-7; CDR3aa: CASSVGGSSYEQYF; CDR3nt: TGCGCCAGCAGTGTTGGCGGGAGCTCCTACGAGCAGTACTTC
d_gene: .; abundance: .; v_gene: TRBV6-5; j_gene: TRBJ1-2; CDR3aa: CATPTAYNYGYTF; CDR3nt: TGTGCCACCCCGACAGCCTATAACTATGGCTACACCTTC
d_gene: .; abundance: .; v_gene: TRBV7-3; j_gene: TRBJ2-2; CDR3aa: CASSPRASYTGELFF; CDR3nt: TGTGCCAGCAGCCCCAGGGCTAGTTACACCGGGGAGCTGTTTTTT
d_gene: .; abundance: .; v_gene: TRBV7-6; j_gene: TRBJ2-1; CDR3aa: CASSRTGDYEQFF; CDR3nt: TGTGCCAGCAGCCGAACAGGGGACTATGAGCAGTTCTTC
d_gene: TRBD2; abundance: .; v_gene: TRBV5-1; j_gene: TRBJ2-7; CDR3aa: CASSPRTSFYEQYF; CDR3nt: TGCGCCAGCAGCCCACGGACTAGCTTCTACGAGCAGTACTTC
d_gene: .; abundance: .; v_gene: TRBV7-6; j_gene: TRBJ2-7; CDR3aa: CASSQSPARREQYF; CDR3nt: TGTGCCAGCAGCCAATCGCCCGCGAGGAGGGAGCAGTACTTC
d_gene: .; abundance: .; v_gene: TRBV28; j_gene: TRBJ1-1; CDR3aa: CASISPGAAHTEAFF; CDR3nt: TGTGCCAGCATTAGCCCAGGAGCGGCACACACTGAAGCTTTCTTT
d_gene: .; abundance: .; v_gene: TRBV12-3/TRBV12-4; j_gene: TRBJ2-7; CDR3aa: CASSFRLTEQYF; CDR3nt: TGTGCCAGCAGTTTTAGACTCACCGAGCAGTACTTC
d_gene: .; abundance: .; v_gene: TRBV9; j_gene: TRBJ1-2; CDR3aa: CASSVDQGNYGYTF; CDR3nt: TGTGCCAGCAGCGTAGATCAGGGAAACTATGGCTACACCTTC
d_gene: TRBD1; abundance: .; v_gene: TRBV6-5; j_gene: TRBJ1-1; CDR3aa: CASGQTRDSQAFF; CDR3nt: TGTGCCAGCGGGCAAACCCGGGACAGCCAAGCTTTCTTT
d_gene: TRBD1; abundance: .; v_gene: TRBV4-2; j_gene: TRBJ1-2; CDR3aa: CASSQANRGSDYGYTF; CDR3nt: TGTGCCAGCAGCCAAGCCAACAGGGGGTCGGACTATGGCTACACCTTC
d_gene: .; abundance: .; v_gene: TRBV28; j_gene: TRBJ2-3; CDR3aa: CASSSRRDLADTQYF; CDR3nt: TGTGCCAGCAGTTCGAGGAGGGATTTGGCAGATACGCAGTATTTT
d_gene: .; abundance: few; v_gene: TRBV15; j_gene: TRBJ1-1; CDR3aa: CATSRMFRQGTEAFF; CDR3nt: TGTGCCACCAGCCGCATGTTCAGGCAGGGGACTGAAGCTTTCTTT
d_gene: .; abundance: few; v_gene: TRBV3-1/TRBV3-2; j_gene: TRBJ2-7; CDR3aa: CASSQDVAAAYEQYF; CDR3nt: TGTGCCAGCAGCCAAGACGTAGCGGCTGCCTACGAGCAGTACTTC
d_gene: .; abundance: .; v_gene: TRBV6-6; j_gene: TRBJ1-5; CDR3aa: CASSYAQAGNQPQHF; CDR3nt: TGTGCCAGCAGTTACGCACAGGCGGGAAATCAGCCCCAGCATTTT
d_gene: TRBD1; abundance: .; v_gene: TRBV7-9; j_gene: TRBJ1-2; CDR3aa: CASSDTRTGLQLYYGYTF; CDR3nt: TGTGCCAGCAGCGATACCAGGACAGGGTTACAACTTTACTATGGCTACACCTTC
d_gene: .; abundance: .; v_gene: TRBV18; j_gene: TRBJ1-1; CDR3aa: CASSPVQGRNTEAFF; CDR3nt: TGTGCCAGCTCACCGGTTCAGGGGAGGAACACTGAAGCTTTCTTT
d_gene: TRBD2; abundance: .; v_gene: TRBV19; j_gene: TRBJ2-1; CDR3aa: CASSIRASGNEQFF; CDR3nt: TGTGCCAGTAGTATAAGGGCTAGCGGGAATGAGCAGTTCTTC
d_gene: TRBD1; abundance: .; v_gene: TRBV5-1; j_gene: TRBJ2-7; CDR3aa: CASSFLDREGYEQYF; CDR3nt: TGCGCCAGCAGCTTCCTAGACAGGGAAGGTTACGAGCAGTACTTC
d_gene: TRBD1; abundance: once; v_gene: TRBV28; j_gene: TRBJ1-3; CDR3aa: CASRTGTGRNTIYF; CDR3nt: TGTGCCAGCAGGACCGGGACAGGGAGAAACACCATATATTTT
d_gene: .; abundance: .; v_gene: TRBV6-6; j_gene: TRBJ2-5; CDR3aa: CASSYARETQYF; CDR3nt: TGTGCCAGCAGTTACGCGCGAGAGACCCAGTACTTC
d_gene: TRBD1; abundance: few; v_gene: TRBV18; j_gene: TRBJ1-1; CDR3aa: CASSPQGQGARTEAFF; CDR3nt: TGTGCCAGCTCACCCCAAGGTCAGGGGGCGCGGACTGAAGCTTTCTTT
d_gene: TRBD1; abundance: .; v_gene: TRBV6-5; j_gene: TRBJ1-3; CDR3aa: CASRGTGFTNTIYF; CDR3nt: TGTGCCAGCAGGGGGACAGGGTTTACAAACACCATATATTTT
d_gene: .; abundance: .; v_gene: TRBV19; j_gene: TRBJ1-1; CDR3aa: CASSIGDWNTEAFF; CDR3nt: TGTGCCAGTAGTATAGGCGACTGGAACACTGAAGCTTTCTTT
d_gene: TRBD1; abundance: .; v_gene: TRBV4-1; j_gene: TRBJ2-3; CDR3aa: CASSQAETGGTDTQYF; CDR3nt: TGCGCCAGCAGCCAAGCCGAGACAGGGGGCACAGATACGCAGTATTTT
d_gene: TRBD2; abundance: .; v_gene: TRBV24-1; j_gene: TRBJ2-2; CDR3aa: CATSDLVLQRGLGGELFF; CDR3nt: TGTGCCACCAGTGATTTGGTCCTACAGCGGGGGTTAGGCGGGGAGCTGTTTTTT
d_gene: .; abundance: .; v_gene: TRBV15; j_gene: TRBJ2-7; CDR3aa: CATSRAVGSDEQYF; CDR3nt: TGTGCCACCAGCAGAGCCGTCGGGTCCGACGAGCAGTACTTC
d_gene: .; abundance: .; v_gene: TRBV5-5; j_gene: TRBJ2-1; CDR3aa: CASSPPGFDEQFF; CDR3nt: TGTGCCAGCAGCCCTCCAGGGTTCGATGAGCAGTTCTTC
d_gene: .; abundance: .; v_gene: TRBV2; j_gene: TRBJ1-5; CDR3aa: CASSRGGGQPQHF; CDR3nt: TGTGCCAGCAGTAGGGGGGGCGGGCAGCCCCAGCATTTT
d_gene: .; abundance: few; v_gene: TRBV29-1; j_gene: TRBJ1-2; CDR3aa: CSVFTSGANYGYTF; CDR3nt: TGCAGCGTGTTTACCTCAGGGGCTAACTATGGCTACACCTTC
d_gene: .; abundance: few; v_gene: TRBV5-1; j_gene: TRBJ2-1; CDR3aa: CASSFRRQSSYNEQFF; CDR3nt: TGCGCCAGCAGCTTTAGGAGACAGAGCTCCTACAATGAGCAGTTCTTC
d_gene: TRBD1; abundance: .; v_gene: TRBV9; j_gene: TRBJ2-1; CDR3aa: CASSVGSGQGLDEQFF; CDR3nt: TGTGCCAGCAGCGTAGGTTCCGGACAGGGGTTGGATGAGCAGTTCTTC
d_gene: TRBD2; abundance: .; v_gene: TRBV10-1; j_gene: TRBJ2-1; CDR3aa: CASSGPGLAGVNEQFF; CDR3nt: TGCGCCAGCAGTGGACCGGGACTAGCGGGAGTCAATGAGCAGTTCTTC
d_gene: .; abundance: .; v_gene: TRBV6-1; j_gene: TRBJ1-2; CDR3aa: CASSSLSGSGYTF; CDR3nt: TGTGCCAGCAGTTCATTATCGGGGTCTGGCTACACCTTC
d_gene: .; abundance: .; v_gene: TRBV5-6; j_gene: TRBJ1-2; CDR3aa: CASSPGDSVNYGYTF; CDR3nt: TGTGCCAGCAGCCCAGGGGATTCGGTGAACTATGGCTACACCTTC
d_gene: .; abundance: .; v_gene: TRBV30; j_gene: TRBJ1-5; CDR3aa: CAWSVHENQPQHF; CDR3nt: TGTGCCTGGAGTGTACACGAAAATCAGCCCCAGCATTTT
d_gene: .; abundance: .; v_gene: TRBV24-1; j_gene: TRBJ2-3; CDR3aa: CATSDRGRTDTQYF; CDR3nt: TGTGCCACCAGTGATCGTGGGAGGACAGATACGCAGTATTTT
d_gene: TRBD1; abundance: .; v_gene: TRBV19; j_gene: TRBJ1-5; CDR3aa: CASRTGTAINQPQHF; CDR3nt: TGTGCCAGTAGAACCGGGACAGCTATTAATCAGCCCCAGCATTTT
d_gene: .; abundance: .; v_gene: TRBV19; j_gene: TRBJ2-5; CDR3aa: CASSLAGVETQYF; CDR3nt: TGTGCCAGTAGTCTGGCAGGGGTTGAGACCCAGTACTTC
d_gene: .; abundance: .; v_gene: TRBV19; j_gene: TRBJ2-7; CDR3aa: CASSIRSGFTGTSYEQYF; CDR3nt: TGTGCCAGTAGTATCCGGAGCGGTTTCACAGGGACCTCCTACGAGCAGTACTTC
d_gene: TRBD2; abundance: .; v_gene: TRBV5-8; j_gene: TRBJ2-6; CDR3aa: CASSHLAGVANVLTF; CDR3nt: TGTGCCAGCAGCCACCTAGCGGGAGTAGCCAACGTCCTGACTTTC
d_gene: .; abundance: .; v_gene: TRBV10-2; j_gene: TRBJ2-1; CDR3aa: CASSESGAFRSSEQFF; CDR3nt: TGCGCCAGCAGTGAGTCGGGAGCATTTCGGTCCAGTGAGCAGTTCTTC
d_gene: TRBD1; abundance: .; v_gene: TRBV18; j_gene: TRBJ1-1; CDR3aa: CASSAGTGLMNTEAFF; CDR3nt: TGTGCCAGCTCAGCCGGGACAGGGTTGATGAACACTGAAGCTTTCTTT
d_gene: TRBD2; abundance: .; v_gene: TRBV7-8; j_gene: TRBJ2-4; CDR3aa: CASSFGEAGGSLAKNIQYF; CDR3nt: TGTGCCAGCAGCTTCGGGGAAGCGGGGGGCTCCCTAGCCAAAAACATTCAGTACTTC
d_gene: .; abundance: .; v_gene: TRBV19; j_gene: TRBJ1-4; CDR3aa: CASTSRRMGSGNEKLFF; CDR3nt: TGTGCCAGTACCAGCAGGAGGATGGGGTCGGGTAATGAAAAACTGTTTTTT
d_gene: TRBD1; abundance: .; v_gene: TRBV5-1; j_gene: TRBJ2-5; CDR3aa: CASSFLTGMGETQYF; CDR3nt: TGCGCCAGCAGCTTCTTGACAGGGATGGGGGAGACCCAGTACTTC
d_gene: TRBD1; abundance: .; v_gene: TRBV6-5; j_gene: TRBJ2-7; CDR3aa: CASSPPGQGGEQYF; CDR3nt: TGTGCCAGCAGTCCCCCCGGACAGGGTGGTGAGCAGTACTTC
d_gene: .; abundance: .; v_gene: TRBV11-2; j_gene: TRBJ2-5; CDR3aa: CASSFEETQYF; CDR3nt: TGTGCCAGCAGCTTCGAAGAGACCCAGTACTTC
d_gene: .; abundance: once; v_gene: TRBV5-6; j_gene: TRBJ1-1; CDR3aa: CASSLFDRKEAFF; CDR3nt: TGTGCCAGCAGCTTGTTCGACAGGAAGGAAGCTTTCTTT
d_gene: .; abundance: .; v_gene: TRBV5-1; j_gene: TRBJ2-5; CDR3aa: CASSLGAGSVNF; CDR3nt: TGCGCCAGCAGCTTGGGGGCAGGGTCAGTCAACTTC
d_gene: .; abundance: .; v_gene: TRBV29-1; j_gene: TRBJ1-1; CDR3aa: CSGTSGAMNTEAFF; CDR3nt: TGCAGCGGGACTTCAGGGGCGATGAACACTGAAGCTTTCTTT